The rows below give T cell receptor beta chains drawn from one sample of a study of blood T cell repertoires in COVID-19. Using immunoSEQ multiplex PCR, the repertoire was profiled, and TCRdb retains in-frame clones only, with some absent. The sample shows 220,000 or so clones, 90% of them seen only once. The sample consisted of PBMCs or T cells enriched from blood (not recorded which). The receptors derive from a man aged 25 to 45 who had been exposed to COVID-19. The CDR3 runs from the conserved cysteine through the conserved F or W.

V: TRBV19; CDR3: CASSVGLAGGTGELFF
V: TRBV5-1; CDR3: CASSEAREYGYTF
V: TRBV13; CDR3: CASSWGQGASGNTIYF
V: TRBV7-9; CDR3: CASSTRTGVSSYNEQFF
V: TRBV11-3; CDR3: CASSLVDGGEQFF
V: TRBV7-7; CDR3: CASSARPPGQTNTGELFF
V: TRBV9; CDR3: CASSPQGLVLNEQFF
V: TRBV3-1/TRBV3-2; CDR3: CASSQANGNSPLHF
V: TRBV5-1; CDR3: CASSAQGSFSGNTIYF
V: TRBV18; CDR3: CASQGQMNTEAFF
V: TRBV27; CDR3: CASSSRGITGANVLTF
V: TRBV28; CDR3: CASRGQGAFNQPQHF
V: TRBV4-2; CDR3: CASSQDLVTSNEQFF
V: TRBV29-1; CDR3: CSVVGGDGANYGYTF
V: TRBV19; CDR3: CASSIGGVGYTF
V: TRBV4-1; CDR3: CASSPGQGPTDTQYF
V: TRBV6-5; CDR3: CASRSGQGIGSPLHF
V: TRBV29-1; CDR3: CSVETSGGARDEQFF
V: TRBV13; CDR3: CASRMVLGLEYGYTF
V: TRBV7-2; CDR3: CASSLSDTQYF
V: TRBV12-5; CDR3: CASGSGPGEGTEAFF
V: TRBV6-5; CDR3: CASNLPGQNTEAFF
V: TRBV18; CDR3: CASSPAGLTYEQYF
V: TRBV18; CDR3: CASSPGGGELFF
V: TRBV6-5; CDR3: CASRGTRQPQHF
V: TRBV18; CDR3: CASSDFPTGIEQYF
V: TRBV27; CDR3: CASSQDRENTGELFF
V: TRBV2; CDR3: CASSSAYEQYF
V: TRBV4-3; CDR3: CASSQDLSTHRGRTEAFF
V: TRBV7-8; CDR3: CASSWTRTGMADTQYF
V: TRBV12-3/TRBV12-4; CDR3: CASSLMTGYGYTF
V: TRBV18; CDR3: CASSPRDRDYNEQFF
V: TRBV10-1; CDR3: CASSESTQRRTDTQYF
V: TRBV9; CDR3: CASSVGASGSYNEQFF
V: TRBV4-2; CDR3: CASSQEGRGYTDTQYF
V: TRBV11-2; CDR3: CASSLVGLAGSTDTQYF
V: TRBV7-9; CDR3: CASSSGTANEKLFF
V: TRBV5-1; CDR3: CASSLLPGLAEETQYF
V: TRBV20-1; CDR3: CSASRVPGELFF
V: TRBV2; CDR3: CASRANRGQNTIYF
V: TRBV6-6; CDR3: CASSYQGQDNQPQHF
V: TRBV19; CDR3: CASGGSRASRNTIYF
V: TRBV10-3; CDR3: CAIRDSDRGNTEAFF
V: TRBV4-2; CDR3: CASSQSTSLETQYF
V: TRBV5-6; CDR3: CASSSPGLAQQNEQFF
V: TRBV14; CDR3: CASSQGRGGRESKETQYF
V: TRBV16; CDR3: CASSFRTVGLDGYTF
V: TRBV4-2; CDR3: CASSQGNGGALDEQFF
V: TRBV7-9; CDR3: CASSSLAGSYEQYF
V: TRBV7-9; CDR3: CASSTRDRGLEEKLFF
V: TRBV6-5; CDR3: CASSGTSGGTGELFF
V: TRBV14; CDR3: CASSQPLWRGQDFRKAFF
V: TRBV7-9; CDR3: CASSLGINEKLFF
V: TRBV12-3/TRBV12-4; CDR3: CASSAGQYNEQFF
V: TRBV7-2; CDR3: CASSENRESSYEQYF
V: TRBV28; CDR3: CASSPNRVTEAFF